This T cell receptor beta chain came from a study of blood T cell repertoires in COVID-19. Turning to the study itself: The United States, Italy and Spain supplied acute and convalescent COVID-19 samples.

Assay: immunoSEQ multiplex PCR; the TCRdb copy retains only in-frame clones and omits some. Of roughly 110,000 clones in the sample, about 85% were seen once. This clone has a single count. The TCR sequence derives from a middle-aged man with acute or convalescent COVID-19. Sequenced input: peripheral blood.

CDR3 in amino acids: CASSWGLLAGAQETQYF. The CDR3 DNA is TGTGCCAGCAGTTGGGGATTACTAGCGGGAGCCCAAGAGACCCAGTACTTC. The chain recombines TRBV28 with TRBJ2-5; 11 bases align to TRBD2. With 4 bases clipped from V and 1 base from J, the junction kept 8 bases outside the gene matches. CDR3 length equals 17 residues. Germline CDR1 MDHEN, CDR2 SYDVKM.